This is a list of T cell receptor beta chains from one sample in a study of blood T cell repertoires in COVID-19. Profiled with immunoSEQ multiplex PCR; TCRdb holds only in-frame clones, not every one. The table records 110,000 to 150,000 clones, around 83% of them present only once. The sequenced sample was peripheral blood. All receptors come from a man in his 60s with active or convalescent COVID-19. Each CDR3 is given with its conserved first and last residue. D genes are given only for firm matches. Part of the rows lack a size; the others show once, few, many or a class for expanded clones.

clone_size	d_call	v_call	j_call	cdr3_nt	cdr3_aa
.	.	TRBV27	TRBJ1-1	TGTGCCAGCAACCCAAACTCAGGGGCTGAAGCTTTCTTT	CASNPNSGAEAFF
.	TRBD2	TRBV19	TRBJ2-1	TGTGCCAGTAGTATAGTGGCTAGCGGGAGGTTTGATGAGCAGTTCTTC	CASSIVASGRFDEQFF
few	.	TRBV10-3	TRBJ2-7	TGTGCCATCAGTGAGTCGGACTACACAGGCGGGAATTCCTACGAGCAGTACTTC	CAISESDYTGGNSYEQYF
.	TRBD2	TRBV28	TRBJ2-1	TGTGCCAGCCGAAGGGCTAGCGGGGCGACAGAGCAGTTCTTC	CASRRASGATEQFF
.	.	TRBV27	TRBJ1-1	TGTGCCAGCAGTTTATACAGGGCGGGCACTGAAGCTTTCTTT	CASSLYRAGTEAFF
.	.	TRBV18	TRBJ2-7	TGTGCCAGCTCACCGGGGGACACAGCATACGAGCAGTACTTC	CASSPGDTAYEQYF
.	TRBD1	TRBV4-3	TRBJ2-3	TGCGCCAGCAGCCTGGGCAGGGGGCGAGATACGCAGTATTTT	CASSLGRGRDTQYF
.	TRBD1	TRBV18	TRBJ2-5	TGTGCCAGCTCCCCGGGACAGGTGGTGGAGACCCAGTACTTC	CASSPGQVVETQYF
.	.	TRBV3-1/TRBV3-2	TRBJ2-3	TGTGCCAGCAGCCAAGGGCAGGGAAGAGATACGCAGTATTTT	CASSQGQGRDTQYF
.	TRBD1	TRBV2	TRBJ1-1	TGTGCCATTTGGACAGGGGACTCCACTGAAGCTTTCTTT	CAIWTGDSTEAFF
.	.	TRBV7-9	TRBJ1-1	TGTGCCAGCAGCCTGCCGGGTCAGGGGACTGAAGCTTTCTTT	CASSLPGQGTEAFF
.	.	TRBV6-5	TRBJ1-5	TGTGCCAGCAGGCCGGGAGAAAATCAGCCCCAGCATTTT	CASRPGENQPQHF
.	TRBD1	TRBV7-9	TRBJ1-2	TGTGCCAGCAGTCTCGGACAGGGAGGCAAAACCTTC	CASSLGQGGKTF
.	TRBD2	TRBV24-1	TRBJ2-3	TGTGCCACCAGTGATTTGGGGGGACTAGCTAACACAGATACGCAGTATTTT	CATSDLGGLANTDTQYF
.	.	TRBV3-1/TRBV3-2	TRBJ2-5	TGTGCCAGCAGCCCGGAGATAGGAGAGTACCAAGAGACCCAGTACTTC	CASSPEIGEYQETQYF
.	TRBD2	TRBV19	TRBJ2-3	TGTGCCAGTAGTATCGGGACTAGCGGGCTTGCAGATACGCAGTATTTT	CASSIGTSGLADTQYF
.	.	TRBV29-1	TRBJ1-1	TGCAGCGTAGGAAGGACGACCCGGGAGACTGAAGCTTTCTTT	CSVGRTTRETEAFF
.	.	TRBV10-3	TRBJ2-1	TGTGCCACCTCGGAGGGCCGCGACAATGAGCAGTTCTTC	CATSEGRDNEQFF
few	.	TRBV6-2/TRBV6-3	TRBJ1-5	TGTGCCAGCAGTATTCGGGGGGGGTTAAATCAGCCCCAGCATTTT	CASSIRGGLNQPQHF
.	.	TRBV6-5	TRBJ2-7	TGTGCCAGCACCAACCCCCAGGGCGTGTACGAGCAGTACTTC	CASTNPQGVYEQYF
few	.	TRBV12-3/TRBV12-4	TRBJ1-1	TGTGCCAGCCGTAAAACAGGGCCCGCTGAAGCTTTCTTT	CASRKTGPAEAFF
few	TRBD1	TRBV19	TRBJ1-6	TGTGCCAGTAGGAGTACACGGGACAGTTCGTATTCACCCCTCCACTTT	CASRSTRDSSYSPLHF
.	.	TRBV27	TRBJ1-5	TGTGCCAGCAGTATCTCCAGGGCTTATAGCAATCAGCCCCAGCATTTT	CASSISRAYSNQPQHF
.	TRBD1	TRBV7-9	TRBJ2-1	TGTGCCAGCTGGACAGGGACCTACAATGAGCAGTTCTTC	CASWTGTYNEQFF
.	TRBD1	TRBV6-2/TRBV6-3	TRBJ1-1	TGTGCCAGCAGTTACTTGTATGAGATATCCGGACAGGGGGGTAAGACTGAAGCTTTCTTT	CASSYLYEISGQGGKTEAFF
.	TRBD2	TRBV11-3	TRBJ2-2	TGTGCCAGCAGCCTTACTAGCGGGAGTCCCGGGGAGCTGTTTTTT	CASSLTSGSPGELFF
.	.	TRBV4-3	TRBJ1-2	TGCGCCAGCAGCCAAGGTCGTCGACTAAGCGATTCTAACTATGGCTACACCTTC	CASSQGRRLSDSNYGYTF
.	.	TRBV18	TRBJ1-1	TGTGCCAGCTCACAGGCAGGGGCCATGAACACTGAAGCTTTCTTT	CASSQAGAMNTEAFF
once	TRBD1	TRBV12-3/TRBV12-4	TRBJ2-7	TGTGCCAGCAGACCGGGACAGGGCAACGAGCAGTACTTC	CASRPGQGNEQYF
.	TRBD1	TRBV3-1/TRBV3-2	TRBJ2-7	TGTGCCAGCAGCGCGATGAGACCCCGGCCCAGGGGGTCCTACGAGCAGTACTTC	CASSAMRPRPRGSYEQYF
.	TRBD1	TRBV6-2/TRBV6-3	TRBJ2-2	TGTGCCAGCAGCCTCCGGGACAGAAACACCGGGGAGCTGTTTTTT	CASSLRDRNTGELFF
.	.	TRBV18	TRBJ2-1	TGTGCCAGCTCACCTTTGCGGGATCTGGGTGAGCAGTTCTTC	CASSPLRDLGEQFF
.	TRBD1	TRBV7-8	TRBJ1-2	TGTGCCAGCAGCTTAGACTCCCGGGACAGAAACTATGGCTACACCTTC	CASSLDSRDRNYGYTF
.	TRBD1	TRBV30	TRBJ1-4	TGTGCCTGCACAGGGGGCTTCGGGGAAAAACTGTTTTTT	CACTGGFGEKLFF
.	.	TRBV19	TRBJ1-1	TGTGCCAGTAGGGGAGGGAGCACTGAAGCTTTCTTT	CASRGGSTEAFF
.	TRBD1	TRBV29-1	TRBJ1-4	TGCAGCGTGGGGGACAGGGGCGGTGAAAAACTGTTTTTT	CSVGDRGGEKLFF
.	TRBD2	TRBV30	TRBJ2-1	TGTGCCTGGAGTGTGAGGCGGGAGGGAACTGAGCAGTTCTTC	CAWSVRREGTEQFF
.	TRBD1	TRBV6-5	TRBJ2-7	TGTGCCAGCAGTTACACTGGACAGGGCGCCGAGCAGTACTTC	CASSYTGQGAEQYF
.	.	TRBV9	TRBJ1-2	TGTGCCAGCAGCGTAATCGGAGGGACTGCGAGCTACACCTTC	CASSVIGGTASYTF
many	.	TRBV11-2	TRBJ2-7	TGTGCCAGCAGCTTAGGGACAAACGAGCAGTACTTC	CASSLGTNEQYF
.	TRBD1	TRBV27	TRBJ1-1	TGTGCCAGCGCACGAGGGGGCTACACTGAAGCTTTCTTT	CASARGGYTEAFF
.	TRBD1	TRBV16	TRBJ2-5	TGTGCCAGCAGCCACGCACAGGGGGCGGAAGAGACCCAGTACTTC	CASSHAQGAEETQYF
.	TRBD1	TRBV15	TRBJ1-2	TGTGCCACCAGCAGAGGGACAGGGAACTATGGCTACACCTTC	CATSRGTGNYGYTF
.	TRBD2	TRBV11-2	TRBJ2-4	TGTGCCAGCAGCCCCGGACTAGCCTTAGCCAAAAACATTCAGTACTTC	CASSPGLALAKNIQYF
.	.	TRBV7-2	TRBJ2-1	TGTGCCAGCAGCCCACGAACTTACAATGAGCAGTTCTTC	CASSPRTYNEQFF
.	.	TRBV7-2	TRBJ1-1	TGTGCCAGCAGGAAGGGGTTCATGAACACTGAAGCTTTCTTT	CASRKGFMNTEAFF
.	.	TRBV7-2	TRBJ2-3	TGTGCCAGCGGTTTCGGGGGGCGGGTAGATACGCAGTATTTT	CASGFGGRVDTQYF
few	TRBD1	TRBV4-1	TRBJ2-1	TGCGCCAGCAGCCACGTCCCCGGGACAGGGGGGGATATTGAGCAGTTCTTC	CASSHVPGTGGDIEQFF
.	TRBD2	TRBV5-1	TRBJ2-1	TGCGCCAGCGCGGGGTATTTAGCGGGGAACAATGAGCAGTTCTTC	CASAGYLAGNNEQFF
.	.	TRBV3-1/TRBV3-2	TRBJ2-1	TGTGCCAGCACCAACATTACAGGGAAAAGAGATGAGCAGTTCTTC	CASTNITGKRDEQFF
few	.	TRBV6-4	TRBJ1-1	TGTGCCAGCAGTGCGGAGGGGAACACTGAAGCTTTCTTT	CASSAEGNTEAFF
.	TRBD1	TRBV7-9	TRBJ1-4	TGTGCCAGCAGCTTATCGTCGGGACAGGGGGGTGAAAAACTGTTTTTT	CASSLSSGQGGEKLFF
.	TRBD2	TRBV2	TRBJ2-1	TGTGCCAGAAGTATTCCGGGACTAGCGGGGGGTGAGCAGTTCTTC	CARSIPGLAGGEQFF
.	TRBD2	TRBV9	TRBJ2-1	TGTGCCAGCAGCGTAGAGTGGGGGGGATACAATGAGCAGTTCTTC	CASSVEWGGYNEQFF
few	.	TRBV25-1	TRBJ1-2	TGTGCCAGCAGTGAAGGCCAAGGCTACACCTTC	CASSEGQGYTF
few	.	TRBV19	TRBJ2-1	TGTGCCAGTAGTCTGCGCGGGACTTACAATGAGCAGTTCTTC	CASSLRGTYNEQFF
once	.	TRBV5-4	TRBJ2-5	TGTGCCAGCAGCTTGTGGGGCTATCGAGAGACCCAGTACTTC	CASSLWGYRETQYF
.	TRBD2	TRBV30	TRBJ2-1	TGTGCCTGGAGTGTAAGGCGGGGGGGGTTTGAGCAGTTCTTC	CAWSVRRGGFEQFF
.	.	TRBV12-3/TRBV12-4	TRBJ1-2	TGTGCCACCGGGGGAGACAGAAACTATGGCTACACCTTC	CATGGDRNYGYTF
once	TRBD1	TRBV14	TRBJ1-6	TGTGCCAGCAGCCAACGGGACAGGGGGCCTAATTCACCCCTCCACTTT	CASSQRDRGPNSPLHF